Following are 2 T cell receptor beta chains from one sample sequenced in a study of beta chain features in type 1 diabetes (dated by TCRdb to 2016 to 2019). The library came from the immunoSEQ multiplex PCR assay. The entire amount of isolated RNA was reverse transcribed using the High Capacity cDNA Reverse Transcription Kit, so the sequenced TCRB transcripts were expressed ones. This is the immuneACCESS table as TCRdb keeps it, with only in-frame sequences that have V and J called. A part of the clones is gone; compared with another copy, unresolved V genes explain less than half, and the rest is unexplained. Counted in this sample were approximately 340,000 clones; about 15% of them appeared once. Roughly 0.019% of the sample comes from the top ten. The sample was naive CD4+ T cells from blood. The sample's cell subset or site, from its label and the paper: true naive CD4+ T cells. These receptors all stem from a woman under 30 in good health.

The chain uses TRBV18 and TRBJ2-3, with D unclear. CDR1 and CDR2 (germline): KGHSH, LQKENI. CDR3 size: 13 residues. The V end was cut by 5 bases, the J end by 2 bases, with 8 bases between. In DNA form, the CDR3 reads TGTGCCAGCTCATCCCTCTCCACAGATACGCAGTATTTT. The encoded protein is CASSSLSTDTQYF.

V gene TRBV7-9 combines with J gene TRBJ1-1, with a tentative D call TRBD1 (6 bases). Per germline, CDR1 SEHNR and CDR2 FQNEAQ (reference sequence). The CDR3 sequence is 14 residues long. The ends were cut back, 8 bases at V and 4 bases at J, with 17 bases in the middle. The CDR3 sequence is CASEGGAAATEAFF. The DNA of the CDR3 is TGTGCCAGCGAAGGGGGGGCTGCTGCCACTGAAGCTTTCTTT.